Below are 24 T cell receptor beta chains sequenced from a single sample in a study of blood T cells in healthy people across ages. The second PCR ran roughly 7 to 12 cycles with a sample-barcoded 5' primer and J-beta primers. TCRdb re-called the 5' RACE reads with MiXCR, one entry per CDR3 protein. The repertoire holds hundreds of thousands of distinct CDR3 sequences, roughly three fifths seen once, with roughly 25% in the top ten. The material sequenced was blood. The receptor source for this set is a man aged 40-50 years in good health.

The chain recombines TRBV27 with TRBJ2-3; D possibly uses TRBD1 or TRBD2 (5 bases each). The V end lost 4 bases, the J end lost 9 bases, and 14 bases lay between the germline ends. There are 13 residues in the CDR3. The germline CDR1 and CDR2 sequences are MNHEY and SMNVEV (reference sequence). The CDR3 nucleotides are TGTGCCAGCAGTTGGGGGACGAGGAAGACGCAGTATTTT. It translates to CASSWGTRKTQYF.

The genes are TRBV3-1 and TRBJ1-2; D not certain. Germline loops: CDR1 LGHDT, CDR2 YNNKEL (reference sequence). The CDR3 is 14 residues long. Trimming took off 1 base at V and 2 bases at J, with 8 bases between the two ends. The CDR3 reads CASSQVPSNYGYTF. The CDR3 coding sequence is TGTGCCAGCAGCCAAGTGCCGTCAAACTATGGCTACACCTTC.

The V gene is TRBV21-1, the J gene TRBJ2-7; TRBD1 is the table's D call and was not checked against the DNA. TRBV21-1 is shown as a pseudogene. This CDR3 comprises 14 residues. The CDR3 loop reads CASSRMDNPYEQYF. The CDR3 DNA reads TGTGCCAGCAGCCGTATGGACAACCCCTACGAGCAGTACTTC.

This clonotype was seen more than once but under ten times. The chain joins TRBV7-3 to TRBJ2-5; 9 bases match TRBD2. CDR1 and CDR2 (germline): SGHTA, FQGTGA. The CDR3 covers 16 residues. The junction had 4 bases not matched to a gene; V was cut back by 2 bases and J by 0 bases. The CDR3 is CASSLGAGGNQETQYF. The CDR3 coding sequence is TGTGCCAGCAGCTTAGGAGCGGGAGGAAACCAAGAGACCCAGTACTTC.

This clonotype was recorded only once. The chain employs TRBV9 and TRBJ2-3; no clear D gene. CDR3 size: 15 residues. Trimming cost V 0 bases and J 2 bases, with 10 bases left between them. Germline values: CDR1 SGDLS, CDR2 YYNGEE. The CDR3, as DNA: TGTGCCAGCAGCGTAGCCCATTTAAACACAGATACGCAGTATTTT. It codes for CASSVAHLNTDTQYF.

This clonotype was recorded only once. The V call is TRBV9, the J call TRBJ1-3, with 7 bases aligning to TRBD1. This CDR3 is 17 amino acids long. CDR1 and CDR2 from the germline V gene are SGDLS and YYNGEE. V lost 3 bases, J lost 0 bases, and 9 bases stayed unmatched. The CDR3 loop is CASSGLGQSSSGNTIYF. The DNA of the CDR3 is TGTGCCAGCAGCGGACTGGGACAGTCCAGCTCTGGAAACACCATATATTTT. Supplemented by reference TRBV9 and TRBJ1-3, the full variable domain reads DSGVTQTPKHLITATGQRVTLRCSPRSGDLSVYWYQQSLDQGLQFLIQYYNGEERAKGNILERFSAQQFPDLHSELNLSSLELGDSALYFCASSGLGQSSSGNTIYFGEGSWLTVV.

This chain connects TRBV20-1 to TRBJ2-3; 7 nucleotides match TRBD1. V shed 0 bases and J 2 bases; nucleotides not matched to a gene: 8. Germline loops: CDR1 DFQATT, CDR2 SNEGSKA (reference sequence). The CDR3 spans 16 residues. The CDR3 region is CSAREGQSFATDTQYF. CDR3 nucleotides: TGCAGTGCTAGAGAGGGACAGAGTTTTGCCACAGATACGCAGTATTTT.

The chain links TRBV29-1 to TRBJ1-1; TRBD1 might be the D (6 bases). This CDR3 region has 17 residues. Trimming stripped 0 bases from V and 1 base from J, with 18 bases between. The germline CDR1 and CDR2 sequences are SQVTM and ANQGSEA. CDR3 protein: CSVEDRQDSLTNTEAFF. The CDR3 nucleotides are TGCAGCGTTGAAGATCGTCAGGACAGCCTGACGAACACTGAAGCTTTCTTT.

V gene TRBV5-1 combines with J gene TRBJ2-4; D call uncertain. The V gene's germline CDR1 is SGHRS and CDR2 YFSETQ. V shed 0 bases and J shed 7 bases, with 11 bases lying between them. The CDR3 consists of 14 residues. CDR3 protein: CASSLEVGWNIQYF. The CDR3 DNA follows: TGCGCCAGCAGCTTGGAGGTGGGATGGAACATTCAGTACTTC.

The genes are TRBV12-3 or TRBV12-4 and TRBJ2-3, with 7 bases that match TRBD2. V was clipped by 3 bases and J by 2 bases; unmatched bases: 5. The CDR3 extends over 15 amino acids. CDR3 sequence reads: CASSLAGRVTDTQYF. The CDR3 region has the DNA TGTGCCAGCAGTTTGGCGGGGAGGGTCACAGATACGCAGTATTTT.

This clonotype has just one count. The chain uses TRBV3-1 and TRBJ2-7; D perhaps matches TRBD1 (6 bases). Per germline, CDR1 LGHDT and CDR2 YNNKEL (reference sequence). The V end lost 4 bases, the J end lost 7 bases, and 17 bases lay between the germline ends. This CDR3 region has 14 residues. The CDR3 region has the DNA TGTGCCAGCAGCCCCCAGGGGACCTACAATGAGCAGTACTTC. This translates into CASSPQGTYNEQYF.

The genes are TRBV2 and TRBJ1-2, with TRBD1 identical over 7 bases. Losses at the gene ends were 4 bases for V and 8 bases for J; bases not matched to a gene: 7. The CDR3 totals 13 residues. Germline CDR1 is SNHLY and CDR2 is FYNNEI. This chain's CDR3 is CASSAGQMRGYTF. The CDR3 coding sequence is TGTGCCAGCAGTGCGGGACAGATGAGGGGCTACACCTTC.

With respect to this clonotype: A clone one base away is much larger, so this may be a read error. In DNA, the CDR3 is TGTGCCGGCAGCGAGCAACTAGCGGGCGGGGGCGAGCAGTACTTC. This encodes CAGSEQLAGGGEQYF. V usage is TRBV7-2 and J usage is TRBJ2-4, with 9 bases that match TRBD2. The J call may be in error: the DNA end matches TRBJ2-7 better. CDR3 length equals 15 residues. Germline loops: CDR1 SGHTA, CDR2 FQGNSA.

This clonotype has a handful of counts. DNA for the CDR3: TGTGCCAGCAGCCAAGGGGCGGTAGCCACGGAGACCCAGTACTTC. Its protein is CASSQGAVATETQYF. This chain connects TRBV3-1 to TRBJ2-5, with D uncertain. V shed 1 base and J shed 5 bases, with 14 bases lying between them. CDR3 length equals 15 residues. Germline assignment: CDR1 LGHDT and CDR2 YNNKEL (reference sequence).

This clonotype has more than one count but fewer than ten. CDR3 amino acids: CATSAGDHKETQYF. DNA for the CDR3: TGTGCCACCAGCGCGGGGGACCACAAAGAGACCCAGTACTTC. The gene calls are TRBV15 and TRBJ2-5, with 7 bases aligning to TRBD2. This CDR3 comprises 14 residues. Trimming cost V 5 bases and J 3 bases; bases outside gene matches: 6. Germline loops: CDR1 LNHNV, CDR2 YYDKDF (reference sequence).

The V call is TRBV14, the J call TRBJ2-7, with no clear D. The ends were cut back, 4 bases at V and 7 bases at J, with 20 bases in the middle. The CDR3 spans 15 residues. Germline V lookup: CDR1 SGHDN, CDR2 FVKESK. The CDR3 DNA reads TGTGCCAGCAGCCTTCGAATCAAGTCGTTGGGTGAGCAGTACTTC. It yields the protein CASSLRIKSLGEQYF.

This clonotype appeared a few times. J is TRBJ1-2 and V is TRBV7-9, with D perhaps matching TRBD1 (5 bases). The ends were cut back, 6 bases at V and 4 bases at J, with 12 bases in the middle. The CDR3 consists of 13 residues. Germline V gene sequence: CDR1 SEHNR, CDR2 FQNEAQ (reference sequence). Here the CDR3 reads CASSRPTGYGYTF. The CDR3 nucleotides are TGTGCCAGCAGTCGACCCACAGGCTATGGCTACACCTTC.

CDR3 bases: TGCGCCAGCAGCTCGGTAATTGGGGTAGATGAGCAGTACTTC. Translated: CASSSVIGVDEQYF. V gene TRBV5-1 combines with J gene TRBJ2-5; D not certain. From germline, CDR1 is SGHRS and CDR2 YFSETQ. The CDR3 runs to 14 residues. Trimming took 3 bases from V and 11 from J, leaving 20 bases between them. The full variable domain, completed using reference TRBV5-1 and TRBJ2-5, is KAGVTQTPRYLIKTRGQQVTLSCSPISGHRSVSWYQQTPGQGLQFLFEYFSETQRNKGNFPGRFSGRQFSNSRSEMNVSTLELGDSALYLCASSSVIGVDEQYFGPGTRLLVL.

V is TRBV14 and J is TRBJ2-7; D unclear. Trimming removed 7 bases from V and 6 bases from J, with 13 bases in between. The CDR3 has 12 residues. Germline V gene data show CDR1 as SGHDN and CDR2 as FVKESK. The CDR3 DNA reads TGTGCCAGCACCAAGACCTGGGGCGAGCAGTACTTC. This gives the protein CASTKTWGEQYF.

The J gene is TRBJ2-6, the V gene TRBV6-1, with D maybe TRBD1 (6 bases). The CDR3 consists of 17 residues. V was shortened by 7 bases and J by 2 bases, with 18 bases between the two germline ends. Per germline, CDR1 MNHNS and CDR2 SASEGT. The CDR3: CASTTIQGRAGANVLTF. The CDR3 bases are TGTGCCAGCACCACGATTCAGGGGCGAGCTGGGGCCAACGTCCTGACTTTC.

There are a few counts of this clonotype. The chain employs TRBV7-8 and TRBJ1-5, with D tentatively TRBD1 (5 bases). Germline-derived CDR1 and CDR2 are SGHVS and FQNEAQ. Trimming stripped 5 bases from V and 7 bases from J, with 9 bases between. The CDR3 length is 12 residues. In nucleotides, the CDR3 is TGTGCCAGCAGCCCCAGGGAACAGCCCCAGCATTTT. Protein sequence: CASSPREQPQHF.

The chain uses TRBV28 and TRBJ1-2; D is ambiguous. The CDR3 has 16 amino acids. CDR1 and CDR2 from the germline V gene are MDHEN and SYDVKM. Trimming took 9 bases from V and 6 from J, leaving 26 bases between them. The CDR3 loop reads CASRGVFREMGNGYTF. CDR3 in DNA: TGTGCCAGTCGTGGAGTTTTCCGGGAAATGGGAAATGGCTACACCTTC.

V is TRBV7-2 and J is TRBJ2-5, with TRBD2 matching 13 bases. The CDR3 length is 17 residues. Germline V gene sequence: CDR1 SGHTA, CDR2 FQGNSA. The V and J ends lost 1 base and 2 bases, in that order; junction bases with no gene match: 4. CDR3 DNA sequence: TGTGCCAGCAGCTTAGGGGGGACTAGCGGGGTTCAAGAGACCCAGTACTTC. This encodes CASSLGGTSGVQETQYF.

The J gene is TRBJ1-5, the V gene TRBV21-1. TRBV21-1 is given as a pseudogene. The CDR3 has 13 residues. CDR3 nucleotide sequence: TGTGCCAGCAACGGACGGAACAATCAGCCCCAGCATTTT. This codes for CASNGRNNQPQHF.